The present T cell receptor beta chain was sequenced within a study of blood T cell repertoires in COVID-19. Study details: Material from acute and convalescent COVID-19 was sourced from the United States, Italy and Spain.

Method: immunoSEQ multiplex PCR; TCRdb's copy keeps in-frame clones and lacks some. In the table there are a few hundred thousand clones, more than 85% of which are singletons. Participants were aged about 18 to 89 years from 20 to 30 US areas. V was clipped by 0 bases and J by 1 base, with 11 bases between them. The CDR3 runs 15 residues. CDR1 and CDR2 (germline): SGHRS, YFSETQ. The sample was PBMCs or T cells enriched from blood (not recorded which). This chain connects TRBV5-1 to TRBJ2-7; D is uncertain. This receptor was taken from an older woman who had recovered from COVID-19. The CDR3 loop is CASSLETDPSYEQYF. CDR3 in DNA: TGCGCCAGCAGCTTGGAAACAGATCCTTCCTACGAGCAGTACTTC.